These 13 T cell receptor beta chains were all obtained from the same sample, sequenced in a study of cytomegalovirus exposure and HLA in healthy donors (dated by TCRdb to 2017 to 2019). The library was built by means of the immunoSEQ multiplex PCR assay. For the multiplex PCR, a mixture combining 60 forward primers for TCR Vbeta segments and 13 reverse primers for TCR Jbeta segments was used. Sourced from immuneACCESS, this table was stored by TCRdb with only in-frame sequences that have V and J called. A share of the clones is absent; for the studies checked, an unresolved V gene accounts for under half, and the remainder has no known explanation. The sample data list 190,000 or so clones, and about four fifths of these were observed just once. Of the sample, around 9.6% falls within the top ten clones. Sequences were obtained from PBMCs. The receptors were sampled from a woman between 45 and 65 years old in good health and CMV-seropositive.

J is TRBJ1-3 and V is TRBV5-3, with 7 bases matching TRBD1. TRBV5-3 belongs to the ORF category, with a function that is uncertain. This CDR3 contains 17 residues. The V gene end was trimmed by 3 bases and the J gene end by 3 bases; junction bases not matched to a gene: 12. The DNA of the CDR3 is TGTGCCAGAAGCTCAATCGTACGACAGGGTGATGGAAACACCATATATTTT. This gives the protein CARSSIVRQGDGNTIYF.

V gene TRBV28 combines with J gene TRBJ2-3; TRBD1 is a possible D gene (8 bases). V was cut by 9 bases and J by 2 bases, with 18 bases left in between. This CDR3 has 15 residues. The germline V gene has CDR1 MDHEN and CDR2 SYDVKM. CDR3 residues: CASTGGASYTDTQYF. CDR3 DNA: TGTGCCAGTACAGGGGGGGCGAGTTACACAGATACGCAGTATTTT.

This sequence joins TRBV6-5 and TRBJ1-1; TRBD1 agrees at 8 bases. The CDR3 extends over 12 amino acids. In germline, CDR1 is MNHEY, CDR2 SVGAGI. Losses at the gene ends were 2 bases for V and 8 bases for J; bases not matched to a gene: 1. Written as DNA, the CDR3 is TGTGCCAGCAGTTACAGGACAGGGGAAGCTTTCTTT. Amino acid sequence: CASSYRTGEAFF.

The J gene is TRBJ2-1, the V gene TRBV7-6, with D tentatively TRBD2 (5 bases). V gave up 8 bases and J gave up 8 bases, with 13 bases separating them. Germline CDR1 and CDR2: SGHVS and FNYEAQ. This CDR3 spans 12 amino acids. This CDR3 reads CASRDAGYEQFF. CDR3 DNA: TGTGCCAGCCGGGATGCGGGCTATGAGCAGTTCTTC.

CDR3 amino acids: CASSDRFRGEDTQYF. The CDR3 DNA reads as TGTGCCAGCAGTGACCGCTTCCGCGGGGAAGATACGCAGTATTTT. J is TRBJ2-3 and V is TRBV6-4; perhaps TRBD2 as D (6 bases). The CDR3 is 15 amino acids. CDR1 MRHNA and CDR2 SNTAGT come from the germline V gene. The V end lost 2 bases, the J end lost 5 bases, and 14 bases lay between the germline ends.

The V call is TRBV2, the J call TRBJ2-5; D may be TRBD2 (6 bases). Trimming removed 7 bases from V and 4 bases from J, with 10 bases in between. Germline CDR1 is SNHLY and CDR2 is FYNNEI. The CDR3 loop spans 12 amino acids. The CDR3 protein is CASNGGGETQYF. The CDR3 DNA follows: TGTGCCAGCAACGGGGGTGGAGAGACCCAGTACTTC. The full variable domain, with the rest looked up from reference TRBV2 and TRBJ2-5, is EPEVTQTPSHQVTQMGQEVILRCVPISNHLYFYWYRQILGQKVEFLVSFYNNEISEKSEIFDDQFSVERPDGSNFTLKIRSTKLEDSAMYFCASNGGGETQYFGPGTRLLVL.

The V and J genes are TRBV7-2 and TRBJ1-1, with D possibly matching TRBD1 (6 bases). This CDR3 region has 15 residues. The ends were cut back, 1 base at V and 0 bases at J, with 9 bases in the middle. Germline lookup yields CDR1 SGHTA and CDR2 FQGNSA. The CDR3 here is CASSLGQVMNTEAFF. CDR3 sequence (DNA): TGTGCCAGCAGCTTAGGACAGGTTATGAACACTGAAGCTTTCTTT.

CDR3 region: CSGGTGGKTQYF. The CDR3 DNA reads TGCAGCGGCGGGACAGGGGGTAAGACCCAGTACTTC. The chain couples TRBV29-1 to TRBJ2-5, with 11 bases lining up with TRBD1. This CDR3 region has 12 residues. Germline-derived CDR1 and CDR2 are SQVTM and ANQGSEA. The trim removed 7 bases at V and 6 bases at J, leaving 4 bases unmatched.

This chain links TRBV7-9 with TRBJ2-7; TRBD1 agrees at 9 bases. CDR1 SEHNR and CDR2 FQNEAQ come from the germline V gene (reference sequence). V shed 5 bases, J shed 3 bases, and the junction held 8 bases outside the gene matches. The CDR3 is made up of 15 amino acids. Here the CDR3 DNA reads TGTGCCAGCAGCCACCCCGGGACAGGGAACTACGAGCAGTACTTC. Encoded protein: CASSHPGTGNYEQYF.

This clone was detected only once. This rearrangement joins TRBV6-4 to TRBJ2-6; TRBD2 might be the D (6 bases). Germline V gene sequence: CDR1 MRHNA, CDR2 SNTAGT. This CDR3 contains 16 residues. V shed 2 bases and J shed 4 bases, with 12 bases lying between them. CDR3 bases: TGTGCCAGCAGTGACACCCGGGGGTTGGGGGCCAACGTCCTGACTTTC. Translation gives CASSDTRGLGANVLTF.

This clone appeared once. This sequence joins TRBV5-1 and TRBJ2-1; D is undetermined. Germline lookup yields CDR1 SGHRS and CDR2 YFSETQ. There are 11 residues in the CDR3. V lost 0 bases and J 10 bases, leaving 5 bases between the germline ends. The CDR3 loop reads CASSLVAEQFF. CDR3 nucleotides: TGCGCCAGCAGCTTGGTAGCAGAGCAGTTCTTC.

The chain combines TRBV4-2 with TRBJ2-3; possibly TRBD2 for D (7 bases). There are 15 residues in the CDR3. V gave up 0 bases and J gave up 7 bases, with 14 bases separating them. The germline CDR1 and CDR2 sequences are LGHNA and YNFKEQ. The CDR3, as DNA: TGTGCCAGCAGCCAAGAAGGGGGGGGCCGGTATACGCAGTATTTT. It translates to CASSQEGGGRYTQYF.

This chain joins TRBV19 and TRBJ1-2, with TRBD1 as a possible D gene (6 bases). Germline V gene sequence: CDR1 LNHDA, CDR2 SQIVND (reference sequence). Trimming left V 4 bases short and J 2 bases short, with 14 bases between. The CDR3 covers 15 residues. Here the CDR3 reads CASSTNRAANYGYTF. The DNA of the CDR3 is TGTGCCAGTAGTACGAACAGGGCAGCGAACTATGGCTACACCTTC.